This TCR beta chain originates from a study of cytomegalovirus exposure and HLA in healthy donors. CDR3 size: 15 residues. The V gene lost 7 bases and the J gene lost 3 bases, with 16 bases spanning the gap. CDR1 and CDR2 from the germline V gene are SGHTA and FQGNSA. PCR employed 60 Vbeta and 13 Jbeta primers. Profiled with immunoSEQ multiplex PCR; TCRdb holds only in-frame clones, not every one. The data contain approximately 170,000 clones, 80% to 90% of them singletons. At sampling all donors were nominally healthy, likely with unrecorded immune exposures. Material for sequencing was PBMCs. The receptor comes from a man aged 25-45 years in good health and CMV-seropositive. This chain uses TRBV7-2 with TRBJ2-1; D possibly corresponds to TRBD2 (5 bases). DNA of the CDR3: TGTGCCAGCATCAAACGGGAAAACCTCTACAATGAGCAGTTCTTC. It codes for CASIKRENLYNEQFF.